This TCR beta chain is drawn from a study of prognosis after radiotherapy for stage I lung cancer (dated by TCRdb to 2020 to 2023). With regard to the full study: About 19 stage I NSCLC patients were enrolled in Nanjing, China, between April 2018 and early 2019. SBRT was given in 3 to 5 fractions with a biologically effective dose of at least 100 Gy, using image-guided IMRT or VMAT. Ages in the cohort of 13 men and a handful of women ranged from roughly 50 to 90 years, with a median of 74. All patients were regarded as medically inoperable, because of comorbidities in about eleven patients and refusal of surgery in roughly seven patients. Enrolled patients comprised some 13 with newly diagnosed primary stage I lung tumors and roughly 5 with oligometastatic NSCLC after surgical resection of the primary tumor. In every patient, SBRT was given without any concurrent therapy. The study profiled peripheral blood TCR beta repertoires from stage I NSCLC patients before and after stereotactic body radiotherapy and related them to distant failure. The study took one blood sample before SBRT and one after SBRT from each of about 19 patients and sequenced all 40 or so samples. After SBRT, distant metastases developed in about 20% of the 19 patients at a median of approximately seven months, while the remaining 15 patients had no significant progression. Squamous cell carcinoma histology was identified in 6 or 7 patients, and adenocarcinoma histology was identified in about a dozen patients. On the study overall, not on this receptor specifically: The study was limited by the small cohort and short follow-up, and independent validation of the study findings is required. No determination of tumor specificity was made for expanded TCR clones. Differences by metastasis status were reportedly seen in TRBV and TRBJ usage frequencies, involving two V genes at baseline and, after SBRT, several V genes and two J genes. After SBRT, the number of unique TCR clones decreased (median roughly 10,000 before versus 6,000 to 7,500 after; Wilcoxon paired P=0.011). Post-SBRT Shannon entropy and its change from baseline were lower in patients who developed distant metastases; baseline Shannon entropy was not associated with metastases. All reported P values were unadjusted for multiple comparisons.

No patient had a history of other malignancies or prior chemotherapy or radiotherapy, and all had node-negative disease on CT and PET/CT. At each of the two time points, around 6 milliliters of peripheral venous blood were collected into EDTA tubes. PBMCs were isolated by Ficoll-Paque Plus density-gradient centrifugation. Immediately after collection, samples were stored at -80 degrees C until analysis. This clonotype was picked up many times. Its recognized antigen is unknown. There are no base qualities to consult, and no much larger clone falls within one base. Sequences SGHRS (CDR1) and YFSETQ (CDR2) are obtained from the germline V gene. Here V drops 4 bases and J drops 1 base, and the junction holds 7 bases not matched to any gene. From its cysteine to its phenylalanine, the CDR3 spans 16 amino acids. The retained sequence is limited to the CDR3, 48 bases, with the frame set at the first base.

Two rounds of multiplex PCR were used to amplify the TCR beta CDR3 region from genomic DNA. The first PCR round used primers specific to each TRBV and TRBJ gene, and the primer sequences were filed in Chinese patent CN105087789A. Universal primers were used in the second PCR round. The Roche High Pure PCR Template Preparation Kit was used to extract genomic DNA from frozen PBMCs. The libraries underwent paired-end sequencing with 151 bp reads on an Illumina HiSeq 3000. The paper's processing steps were these. Raw reads lacking the multiplex PCR primer sequences were removed with CutAdapt. High-quality paired reads were merged into contigs with PEAR. TRB V, D and J gene segments were assigned to each contig with MiXCR by alignment to reference sequences. CDR3 sequences were clustered by base quality and sequence similarity to remove sequencing errors. Shannon entropy, normalized by the natural log of the productive TCR sequence number, served as the measure of diversity. Clonality was computed as one minus the ratio of Shannon entropy to the natural log of the number of unique clonotypes. Progression-free survival cut-offs for repertoire metrics were chosen using the Youden index of ROC curves, with analyses run in R 3.5.3. TCRdb ran its own pipeline on the public reads, namely fastp trimming at Q25 and MiXCR clone calling, and kept in-frame beta chains. All rows with the same CDR3 protein become a single entry with the most common DNA and genes. TCRdb, not the authors, supplied the V and J calls. A total of some 34,000 distinct CDR3 sequences appear in this sample, approximately 35% of them only once. The biggest ten clones account for less than 30% of the sample.

The chain was built from TRBV5-1 and TRBJ2-7, with TRBD1 matching 11 junction bases. The starting material was PBMCs, obtained before or after stereotactic body radiation therapy (not recorded which). The TCR was taken from a donor at least 50 years old with non-small cell lung cancer. The CDR3 here reads CASSPGQGAWSYEQYF. The DNA sequence is given as TGCGCCAGCAGCCCAGGACAGGGGGCTTGGTCCTACGAGCAGTACTTC.